Listed below are T cell receptor beta chains from one sample, sequenced in a study of blood T cell repertoires in COVID-19. Using immunoSEQ multiplex PCR, the repertoire was profiled, and TCRdb retains in-frame clones only, with some absent. This table holds around 300,000 clones, almost 90% found once. The sample consisted of PBMCs or T cells enriched from blood (not recorded which). The receptors here all came from a woman between 18 and 29 years old with acute COVID-19. CDR3s include the opening cysteine and the closing phenylalanine or tryptophan. A D gene is named only where the DNA matches it firmly. Clone size is shown for a subset of rows, as once, few, many or a class of expanded clone.

v_call	j_call	d_call	clone_size	cdr3_nt	cdr3_aa
TRBV28	TRBJ1-4	TRBD1	NA	TGTGCCAGCAGTTTTGCAGGGGGAGAATCGAATGAAAAACTGTTTTTT	CASSFAGGESNEKLFF
TRBV29-1	TRBJ2-7	TRBD2	NA	TGCAGCGCCTTAGCGGGAGAGGGGTACGAGCAGTACTTC	CSALAGEGYEQYF
TRBV28	TRBJ1-5	NA	few	TGTGCCAGCAGTCAAACGGGGTTGGGCAATCAGCCCCAGCATTTT	CASSQTGLGNQPQHF
TRBV18	TRBJ2-7	TRBD2	NA	TGTGCCAGCTCACCCATTCTAGCGGGTACCTACGAGCAGTACTTC	CASSPILAGTYEQYF
TRBV28	TRBJ1-6	NA	NA	TGTGCCAGCATTAACAGAGGGTTTGGCCTACCTAATTCACCCCTCCACTTT	CASINRGFGLPNSPLHF
TRBV2	TRBJ1-4	NA	once	TGTGCCACCACCCACAGGGACCCTAATGAAAAACTGTTTTTT	CATTHRDPNEKLFF
TRBV7-9	TRBJ2-5	TRBD2	NA	TGTGCCAGCAGCTTAGGGCTAGCGGGAGTGGGAGAGACCCAGTACTTC	CASSLGLAGVGETQYF
TRBV3-1/TRBV3-2	TRBJ1-3	NA	NA	TGTGCCAGCAGCCACGCCGTTATTAGCTCTGGAAACACCATATATTTT	CASSHAVISSGNTIYF
TRBV4-1	TRBJ1-2	NA	NA	TGCGCCAGCAGCCAAGAAGCTGGGGTGCAGGGTGGCTACACCTTC	CASSQEAGVQGGYTF
TRBV7-8	TRBJ2-7	TRBD2	NA	TGTGCCAGCAGCTTAGGAGGGTCGGTAGCGGGAGTAGGTGAGCAGTACTTC	CASSLGGSVAGVGEQYF
TRBV15	TRBJ2-7	TRBD1	NA	TGTGCCACCAGCTCCTCATCAGGGGGCGGGTACGAGCAGTACTTC	CATSSSSGGGYEQYF
TRBV4-3	TRBJ2-1	TRBD1	few	TGCGCCAGCAGTCACGGAACAGGGGTCTACAATGAGCAGTTCTTC	CASSHGTGVYNEQFF
TRBV19	TRBJ2-2	TRBD1	NA	TGTGCCAGTAGGGAGAGGGGGACAGGGGTCGCCGGGGAGCTGTTTTTT	CASRERGTGVAGELFF
TRBV27	TRBJ2-7	TRBD1	NA	TGTGCCAGCAGTCTCCTACCCGGGACAGCTTCCTACGAGCAGTACTTC	CASSLLPGTASYEQYF